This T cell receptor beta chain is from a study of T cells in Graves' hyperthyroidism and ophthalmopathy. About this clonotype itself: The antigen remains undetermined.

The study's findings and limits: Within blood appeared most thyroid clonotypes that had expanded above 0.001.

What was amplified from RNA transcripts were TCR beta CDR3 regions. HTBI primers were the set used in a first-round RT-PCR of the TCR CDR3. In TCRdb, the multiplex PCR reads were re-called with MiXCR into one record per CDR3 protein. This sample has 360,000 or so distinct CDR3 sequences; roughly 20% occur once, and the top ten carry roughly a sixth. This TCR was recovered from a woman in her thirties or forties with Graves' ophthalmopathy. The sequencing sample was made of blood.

CDR3 coding DNA: TGTGCCAGCAGTTCAGAGGGACCCAAAGCTTTCTTT. Its protein product is CASSSEGPKAFF. This chain uses TRBV12-3 or TRBV12-4 with TRBJ1-1, with TRBD1 as a possible D gene (5 bases). V was clipped by 4 bases and J by 9 bases, with 12 bases between them. This CDR3 has 12 residues.